These 22 T cell receptor beta chains came from one sample sequenced in a study of blood T cell repertoires in COVID-19. Profiling relied on immunoSEQ multiplex PCR, and the TCRdb table lists in-frame clones only, not all of them. The sample yields fewer than 350,000 clones, approximately 86% seen once. The sequenced sample was peripheral blood. Receptors were obtained from a woman between 65 and 79 years old with COVID-19, enrolled during active disease.

The chain joins TRBV5-4 to TRBJ2-2; 7 bases agree with TRBD2. J lost 2 bases, V lost 4 bases, and 8 bases had no gene match. In germline, CDR1 is SGHNT, CDR2 YYREEE (reference sequence). This CDR3 comprises 16 residues. The CDR3 spells CASSARGGLNTGELFF. The CDR3 DNA reads TGTGCCAGCAGCGCCCGGGGAGGGCTCAACACCGGGGAGCTGTTTTTT. The variable domain in full, completed from reference TRBV5-4 and TRBJ2-2, reads ETGVTQSPTHLIKTRGQQVTLRCSSQSGHNTVSWYQQALGQGPQFIFQYYREEENGRGNFPPRFSGLQFPNYSSELNVNALELDDSALYLCASSARGGLNTGELFFGEGSRLTVL.

The chain employs TRBV20-1 and TRBJ2-7, with 9 bases aligning to TRBD2. In germline, CDR1 is DFQATT, CDR2 SNEGSKA (reference sequence). The V gene end was trimmed by 3 bases and the J gene end by 0 bases; junction bases not matched to a gene: 9. This CDR3 is 16 amino acids long. The CDR3: CSASRASGDPSYEQYF. The DNA for the CDR3 is TGCAGTGCTAGTAGGGCTAGCGGGGACCCCTCCTACGAGCAGTACTTC.

The genes are TRBV5-8 and TRBJ1-2; possibly TRBD1 for D (5 bases). This CDR3 is built from 11 residues. The germline V gene has CDR1 SGHTS and CDR2 YDEGEE. Trimming removed 2 bases from V and 10 bases from J, with 9 bases in between. CDR3 amino acids: CASSLAGDYTF. DNA for the CDR3: TGTGCCAGCAGCTTAGCGGGGGACTACACCTTC.

The genes are TRBV5-5 and TRBJ2-1, with 11 bases lining up with TRBD1. CDR3 length equals 17 residues. The trim removed 3 bases at V and 0 bases at J, leaving 5 bases unmatched. Germline V gene sequence: CDR1 SGHKS, CDR2 YYEKEE (reference sequence). This CDR3 is CASSWGTGGPSYNEQFF. CDR3 coding DNA: TGTGCCAGCAGCTGGGGGACAGGGGGTCCCTCCTACAATGAGCAGTTCTTC.

This sequence joins TRBV4-3 and TRBJ1-1; 8 bases line up with TRBD1. Germline CDR1 and CDR2: LGHNA and YSLEER. This CDR3 is 14 amino acids long. V shed 2 bases, J shed 3 bases, and the junction held 2 bases outside the gene matches. The CDR3 is CASSQQTGDTEAFF. In DNA form, the CDR3 reads TGCGCCAGCAGCCAACAGACAGGGGACACTGAAGCTTTCTTT.

The V and J genes are TRBV15 and TRBJ2-7; D gene uncertain. CDR3 length equals 14 residues. V was clipped by 5 bases and J by 4 bases, with 15 bases between them. Germline CDR1 LNHNV, CDR2 YYDKDF (reference sequence). The chain's CDR3 is CATSARFSEYEQYF. The CDR3 DNA sequence: TGTGCCACCAGCGCCAGGTTCAGTGAATACGAGCAGTACTTC.

The chain carries TRBV6-1 and TRBJ2-4; 11 bases are a match to TRBD2. Per germline, CDR1 MNHNS and CDR2 SASEGT. The length of the CDR3 is 18 residues. Trimming removed 1 base from V and 4 bases from J; junction bases left unmatched: 9. Written as DNA, the CDR3 is TGTGCCAGCAGTGAAGATCAACTAGCGGGGGCTCCAAAAAACATTCAGTACTTC. This sequence encodes CASSEDQLAGAPKNIQYF.

The rearrangement links TRBV9 to TRBJ1-2; 8 bases align to TRBD1. The germline V gene encodes CDR1 SGDLS and CDR2 YYNGEE. V shed 0 bases, J shed 6 bases, and the junction held 7 bases outside the gene matches. CDR3 length: 15 amino acids. The CDR3: CASSVEPGTGDGYTF. In DNA, the CDR3 is TGTGCCAGCAGCGTAGAGCCCGGGACAGGAGATGGCTACACCTTC. Using reference TRBV9 and TRBJ1-2 for the parts outside the CDR3, the full variable domain is DSGVTQTPKHLITATGQRVTLRCSPRSGDLSVYWYQQSLDQGLQFLIQYYNGEERAKGNILERFSAQQFPDLHSELNLSSLELGDSALYFCASSVEPGTGDGYTFGSGTRLTVV.

The V gene is TRBV4-3, the J gene TRBJ1-6, with D uncertain. From germline, CDR1 is LGHNA and CDR2 YSLEER. The CDR3 is 18 residues long. V gave up 0 bases and J gave up 7 bases, with 19 bases separating them. CDR3 sequence: CASSQDPPESDSNSPLHF. For the CDR3, the DNA is TGCGCCAGCAGCCAAGATCCCCCAGAGTCGGACTCCAATTCACCCCTCCACTTT.

The chain links TRBV28 to TRBJ1-6; D unresolved. Trimming shortened V by 2 bases and J by 5 bases, and 10 bases separated the two germline ends. In germline, CDR1 is MDHEN, CDR2 SYDVKM. The CDR3 runs to 15 residues. CDR3 DNA: TGTGCCAGCAGTTTACCCGACACCCATAATTCACCCCTCCACTTT. It codes for CASSLPDTHNSPLHF.

In its sample, this clone was seen a few times. The chain combines TRBV28 with TRBJ2-7; 7 nucleotides align to TRBD2. This CDR3 spans 14 amino acids. The ends lost 5 bases at V and 0 bases at J; junction bases unmatched: 4. Germline CDR1 reads MDHEN; CDR2 reads SYDVKM. CDR3 coding DNA: TGTGCCAGCAGTCCCGGGGACTACTCCTACGAGCAGTACTTC. Its translation: CASSPGDYSYEQYF.

DNA of the CDR3: TGTGCCAGTACCAGGGACAGCTCCTACAATGAGCAGTTCTTC. Translation: CASTRDSSYNEQFF. The chain carries TRBV19 and TRBJ2-1; 7 nucleotides agree with TRBD1. The CDR3 consists of 14 residues. Per the germline V gene, CDR1 is LNHDA and CDR2 is SQIVND (reference sequence). The V and J ends lost 7 bases and 0 bases, in that order; junction bases with no gene match: 3.

The chain employs TRBV6-5 and TRBJ1-4, with D maybe TRBD1 (6 bases). The V end was cut by 6 bases, the J end by 8 bases, with 7 bases between. The germline V gene has CDR1 MNHEY and CDR2 SVGAGI. CDR3 size: 11 residues. CDR3 amino acids: CASSQGEKLFF. CDR3 in DNA: TGTGCCAGCAGCCAGGGGGAAAAACTGTTTTTT.

The rearrangement links TRBV4-1 to TRBJ1-5; 7 positions match TRBD1. This CDR3 is built from 17 residues. Germline V lookup: CDR1 MGHRA, CDR2 YSYEKL. V dropped 0 bases and J dropped 4; count of bases not matched to a gene: 9. The CDR3 loop reads CASSQDYFRDRNQPQHF. CDR3 in DNA: TGCGCCAGCAGCCAAGATTATTTCCGGGACAGAAATCAGCCCCAGCATTTT.

The chain employs TRBV9 and TRBJ1-3; 8 nucleotides align to TRBD1. Trimming took 3 bases from V and 4 from J; bases not matched to a gene: 6. Germline-derived CDR1 and CDR2 are SGDLS and YYNGEE. This CDR3 has 15 amino acids. The CDR3 nucleotides read TGTGCCAGCAGCGCCCGCACAGGGGGAGGAAACACCATATATTTT. Protein product: CASSARTGGGNTIYF.

This clone showed up just once. The chain uses TRBV6-2 or TRBV6-3 and TRBJ1-2; D is possibly TRBD1 (5 bases). The V gene lost 3 bases and the J gene lost 1 base, with 6 bases spanning the gap. Looked up from germline, CDR1 is MNHEY and CDR2 is SVGEGT. The CDR3 totals 13 residues. CDR3 nucleotides: TGTGCCAGCAGTTATCAGGGTAACTATGGCTACACCTTC. It is translated as CASSYQGNYGYTF.

This chain links TRBV12-5 with TRBJ1-4; 8 bases fit TRBD1. CDR3 size: 14 residues. Germline-derived CDR1 and CDR2 are LGHNT and FRNRAP. Unmatched junction bases numbered 5, after V lost 1 base and J lost 10 bases. CDR3 region: CASGLGGTGGKLFF. Written as DNA, the CDR3 is TGTGCTAGTGGTTTGGGAGGGACAGGTGGAAAACTGTTTTTT.

The gene calls are TRBV2 and TRBJ2-4; 9 bases are a match to TRBD1. With 8 bases clipped from V and 10 bases from J, the junction kept 6 bases outside the gene matches. Germline V gives CDR1 SNHLY, CDR2 FYNNEI. This CDR3 is 12 amino acids long. The CDR3 DNA is TGTGCCAGCTCGGGACAGGGTGGAATTCAGTACTTC. This gives the protein CASSGQGGIQYF.

V gene TRBV10-1 combines with J gene TRBJ2-2, with 12 bases that match TRBD2. J lost 4 bases, V lost 6 bases, and 3 bases had no gene match. This CDR3 spans 15 amino acids. From germline, CDR1 is WNHNN and CDR2 SYGVQD (reference sequence). DNA for the CDR3: TGCGCCAGCAGACTAGCGGGGGGCCTCACCGGGGAGCTGTTTTTT. The encoded protein is CASRLAGGLTGELFF.

The V and J genes are TRBV19 and TRBJ2-1, with unresolved D. This CDR3 comprises 14 residues. V was pared by 0 bases and J by 3 bases, with 6 bases between. Germline CDR1 is LNHDA and CDR2 is SQIVND (reference sequence). CDR3 sequence: CASSIEPGYNEQFF. The CDR3 DNA follows: TGTGCCAGTAGTATAGAACCAGGCTACAATGAGCAGTTCTTC.

This clone was detected only once. This chain links TRBV6-5 with TRBJ2-4; 9 nucleotides align to TRBD1. The V gene's germline CDR1 is MNHEY and CDR2 SVGAGI. Trimming took 6 bases from V and 3 from J; bases not matched to a gene: 6. CDR3 length: 15 residues. CDR3 bases: TGTGCCAGCAGCCGGACAGGGGTTGACAAAAACATTCAGTACTTC. Translation gives CASSRTGVDKNIQYF.

On this clone: The same CDR3 is also encoded by other DNA sequences in this sample. The chain uses TRBV6-2 or TRBV6-3 and TRBJ1-5; TRBD1 agrees at 8 bases. V lost 6 bases, J lost 0 bases, and 1 base stayed unmatched. CDR1 MNHEY and CDR2 SVGEGT come from the germline V gene. This CDR3 spans 14 amino acids. The CDR3 region has the DNA TGTGCCAGCAGCCAGGGGGCTAGCAATCAGCCCCAGCATTTT. Amino acids: CASSQGASNQPQHF.